This T cell receptor beta chain was identified in a study of blood T cell repertoires in COVID-19. Study information: Acute and convalescent COVID-19 samples came from the United States, Italy and Spain.

Using immunoSEQ multiplex PCR, the repertoire was profiled, and TCRdb retains in-frame clones only, with some absent. The table records around 160,000 clones, roughly nine tenths of them present only once. This CDR3 spans 13 amino acids. V trimming: 6 bases; J trimming: 6 bases; junction bases outside the gene matches: 5. Germline CDR1 reads LNHDA; CDR2 reads SQIVND (reference sequence). The chain couples TRBV19 to TRBJ1-2; 9 nucleotides line up with TRBD1. The sample consisted of peripheral blood. The receptor was isolated from a man aged 18 to 35 with acute or convalescent COVID-19. CDR3 sequence: CASSTGTGNGYTF. Here the CDR3 DNA reads TGTGCCAGTAGCACCGGGACAGGGAATGGCTACACCTTC. Using reference TRBV19 and TRBJ1-2 for the parts outside the CDR3, the full variable domain is DGGITQSPKYLFRKEGQNVTLSCEQNLNHDAMYWYRQDPGQGLRLIYYSQIVNDFQKGDIAEGYSVSREKKESFPLTVTSAQKNPTAFYLCASSTGTGNGYTFGSGTRLTVV.